The 32 T cell receptor beta chains presented below share a single source sample, sequenced in a study of blood T cell repertoires in COVID-19. The table came from immunoSEQ multiplex PCR; TCRdb's copy has only in-frame clones and leaves some out. This sample yields some 48,000 clones, of which 86% are seen a single time; 2% to 3% belongs to the top ten. The sample consisted of peripheral blood. Every receptor here comes from a woman of 80 years or more with COVID-19, enrolled during active disease.

J is TRBJ2-7 and V is TRBV29-1; 10 positions match TRBD1. Trimming took 6 bases from V and 4 from J; bases not matched to a gene: 6. Germline assignment: CDR1 SQVTM and CDR2 ANQGSEA. The CDR3 totals 13 residues. The CDR3 loop reads CSVRRQGAYEQYF. The CDR3 DNA follows: TGCAGCGTGAGAAGACAGGGGGCTTACGAGCAGTACTTC.

V usage is TRBV6-5 and J usage is TRBJ2-2; a weak D match, TRBD2 (6 bases). V lost 2 bases and J lost 6, with 13 bases in between. Germline-derived CDR1 and CDR2 are MNHEY and SVGAGI. The CDR3 extends over 15 amino acids. The CDR3 DNA follows: TGTGCCAGCAGTTACCGCGGGGATTTCCCCGGGGAGCTGTTTTTT. Amino acid sequence: CASSYRGDFPGELFF.

This CDR3 reads CASSSTGHRGYTF. The CDR3 region has the DNA TGTGCCAGCAGTTCGACGGGACATCGTGGCTACACCTTC. The genes are TRBV12-3 or TRBV12-4 and TRBJ1-2; a possible D gene is TRBD1 (6 bases). There are 13 residues in the CDR3. V lost 4 bases, J lost 7 bases, and 13 bases lay in between.

The chain employs TRBV6-5 and TRBJ2-2; the D gene is possibly TRBD1 (7 bases). Trimming took off 1 base at V and 3 bases at J, with 9 bases between the two ends. This CDR3 is built from 15 residues. The germline V gene encodes CDR1 MNHEY and CDR2 SVGAGI. CDR3 DNA: TGTGCCAGCAGTTACTTCAGGGGGGACACCGGGGAGCTGTTTTTT. Its protein product is CASSYFRGDTGELFF.

CDR3 residues: CASSPSLGTTTYEQYF. CDR3 nucleotides: TGTGCCAGCAGTCCATCCCTTGGCACAACTACCTACGAGCAGTACTTC. This chain uses TRBV3-1 (or the pseudogene TRBV3-2) with TRBJ2-7; D unresolved. The germline CDR1 and CDR2 sequences are LGHDT and YNNKEL (reference sequence). This CDR3 is 16 amino acids long. V lost 6 bases, J lost 2 bases, and 20 bases lay in between.

The chain combines TRBV18 with TRBJ2-1; 9 bases fit TRBD1. The CDR3 sequence is 15 residues long. V shed 6 bases and J 3 bases; nucleotides not matched to a gene: 6. Germline CDR1 is KGHSH and CDR2 is LQKENI. CDR3 coding DNA: TGTGCCAGCTCCCCTCGGACAGGGGACTACAATGAGCAGTTCTTC. Translating gives CASSPRTGDYNEQFF.

This rearrangement joins TRBV18 to TRBJ2-5; a weak D match, TRBD2 (5 bases). CDR1 KGHSH and CDR2 LQKENI come from the germline V gene. The ends were cut back, 3 bases at V and 2 bases at J, with 16 bases in the middle. This CDR3 spans 16 amino acids. DNA of the CDR3: TGTGCCAGCTCACCCGGAGGTGGAGTGTGGCAAGAGACCCAGTACTTC. Protein: CASSPGGGVWQETQYF.

This clone was counted only a few times. The chain is built from TRBV2 and TRBJ1-1; TRBD1 matches 9 bases. In germline, CDR1 is SNHLY, CDR2 FYNNEI. V was clipped by 6 bases and J by 10 bases; unmatched bases: 15. The CDR3 is 15 amino acids. Here the CDR3 DNA reads TGTGCCAGCAGGATATTACAGGGGGCAGCGGTTGTAGCTTTCTTT. It codes for CASRILQGAAVVAFF.

The chain links TRBV27 to TRBJ2-5; TRBD1 matches at 9 bases. Germline V gene data show CDR1 as MNHEY and CDR2 as SMNVEV (reference sequence). This CDR3 spans 13 amino acids. V lost 6 bases, J lost 5 bases, and 4 bases stayed unmatched. CDR3 region: CASRDRGYETQYF. DNA for the CDR3: TGTGCCAGCAGGGACAGGGGTTATGAGACCCAGTACTTC.

Here the CDR3 DNA reads TGTGCCAGCTCAACCCAACCGGGAGCTTACGGGCCGAAGGGCTACACCTTC. Translated, it gives CASSTQPGAYGPKGYTF. V and J are TRBV18 and TRBJ1-2; D gene uncertain. The length of the CDR3 is 17 residues. V lost 5 bases and J lost 8, with 27 bases in between. Per germline, CDR1 KGHSH and CDR2 LQKENI. Full variable domain (outside the CDR3, taken from reference TRBV18 and TRBJ1-2): NAGVMQNPRHLVRRRGQEARLRCSPMKGHSHVYWYRQLPEEGLKFMVYLQKENIIDESGMPKERFSAEFPKEGPSILRIQQVVRGDSAAYFCASSTQPGAYGPKGYTFGSGTRLTVV.

The V call is TRBV14, the J call TRBJ2-5, with 7 bases aligning to TRBD1. Germline loops: CDR1 SGHDN, CDR2 FVKESK. V lost 4 bases to trimming and J lost 5 bases; unmatched junction nucleotides: 16. CDR3 length: 17 amino acids. Here the CDR3 DNA reads TGTGCCAGCAGCCCCTTACAGGGCTCAGGGGGTCAGGAGACCCAGTACTTC. This gives the protein CASSPLQGSGGQETQYF. Filled out from reference TRBV14 and TRBJ2-5, the complete variable domain reads EAGVTQFPSHSVIEKGQTVTLRCDPISGHDNLYWYRRVMGKEIKFLLHFVKESKQDESGMPNNRFLAERTGGTYSTLKVQPAELEDSGVYFCASSPLQGSGGQETQYFGPGTRLLVL.

In its sample, this clone was seen once. This sequence joins TRBV2 and TRBJ2-5; a possible D gene is TRBD1 (5 bases). The CDR3 has 13 residues. The V gene's germline CDR1 is SNHLY and CDR2 FYNNEI. Trimming took 6 bases from V and 7 from J, leaving 15 bases between them. The CDR3 coding sequence is TGTGCCAGCAGGGGTACTGGGGCCGGGACCCAGTACTTC. It encodes CASRGTGAGTQYF.

This clone was detected only a few times. The chain uses TRBV24-1 and TRBJ1-5; D is undetermined. Trimming removed 3 bases at V and 5 bases at J, with 13 bases between. The CDR3 length is 15 residues. Germline V gene sequence: CDR1 KGHDR, CDR2 SFDVKD. The CDR3 loop reads CATSDPRRRDQPQHF. In nucleotides, the CDR3 is TGTGCCACCAGTGATCCGCGGAGGAGGGATCAGCCCCAGCATTTT.

The chain has TRBV7-9 and TRBJ2-1; perhaps TRBD1 as D (5 bases). Germline V lookup: CDR1 SEHNR, CDR2 FQNEAQ (reference sequence). CDR3 size: 14 residues. The V and J ends lost 2 bases and 3 bases respectively, with 8 bases between them. In DNA form, the CDR3 reads TGTGCCAGCAGCTTAAATACAGGCTACAATGAGCAGTTCTTC. Translated: CASSLNTGYNEQFF. The full variable domain, in which reference TRBV7-9 and TRBJ2-1 provide the parts outside the CDR3, is DTGVSQNPRHKITKRGQNVTFRCDPISEHNRLYWYRQTLGQGPEFLTYFQNEAQLEKSRLLSDRFSAERPKGSFSTLEIQRTEQGDSAMYLCASSLNTGYNEQFFGPGTRLTVL.

The genes are TRBV6-2 or TRBV6-3 and TRBJ1-5; tentative D call: TRBD1 (6 bases). The CDR3 contains 16 residues. Trimming pared 2 bases from V and 2 bases from J, leaving 13 bases between. The germline CDR1 and CDR2 sequences are MNHEY and SVGEGT. In DNA, the CDR3 is TGTGCCAGCAGTTACCGGGGGGCGCTGGGCAATCAGCCCCAGCATTTT. Protein: CASSYRGALGNQPQHF.

The rearrangement uses TRBV12-5 and TRBJ2-4; 14 bases line up with TRBD2. Unmatched junction bases numbered 7, after V lost 3 bases and J lost 0 bases. CDR3 size: 19 residues. Germline V gene lookup returns CDR1 LGHNT and CDR2 FRNRAP. The DNA for the CDR3 is TGTGCTAGTGGTTTCGCTGGACTAGCGGGGGGTCTAGCCAAAAACATTCAGTACTTC. The encoded protein is CASGFAGLAGGLAKNIQYF.

The rearrangement uses TRBV4-2 and TRBJ1-1; TRBD1 aligns across 9 bases. The J segment lost 5 bases and the V segment lost 4 bases, leaving 5 bases of the junction unmatched. This CDR3 has 14 residues. CDR1 is LGHNA and CDR2 is YNFKEQ in the germline V gene. The CDR3 loop reads CASSRAGTGTEAFF. CDR3 coding DNA: TGTGCCAGCAGCCGCGCCGGGACAGGGACTGAAGCTTTCTTT.

This rearrangement joins TRBV24-1 to TRBJ2-3; 8 bases are a match to TRBD2. Germline trimming cut 1 base from V and 4 bases from J; bases unmatched to any gene: 6. This CDR3 spans 16 amino acids. CDR1 and CDR2 (germline): KGHDR, SFDVKD. The CDR3 DNA is TGTGCCACCAGTGATTTTGTAGCGGGAAGTTCAGATACGCAGTATTTT. It specifies CATSDFVAGSSDTQYF.

The gene calls are TRBV4-1 and TRBJ1-5; D ambiguous. The CDR3 spans 18 residues. Trimming left V 1 base short and J 6 bases short, with 22 bases between. CDR1 and CDR2 (germline): MGHRA, YSYEKL. CDR3 residues: CASSQVIYLGSGGQPQHF. DNA for the CDR3: TGCGCCAGCAGCCAAGTAATTTATCTCGGGAGTGGAGGTCAGCCCCAGCATTTT.

The chain carries TRBV6-1 and TRBJ1-1, with D perhaps matching TRBD1 (6 bases). V lost 3 bases and J 6 bases, leaving 14 bases between the germline ends. Germline lookup yields CDR1 MNHNS and CDR2 SASEGT. There are 14 residues in the CDR3. CDR3 in DNA: TGTGCCAGCAGTGACGACAGGCTAGGGGCTGAAGCTTTCTTT. Its protein is CASSDDRLGAEAFF.

This chain joins TRBV5-6 and TRBJ2-5, with D possibly being TRBD2 (6 bases). The V end lost 2 bases, the J end lost 5 bases, and 16 bases lay between the germline ends. This CDR3 comprises 15 residues. CDR1 is SGHDT, CDR2 YYEEEE, per germline. The CDR3 DNA sequence: TGTGCCAGCAGCTTAGTCGGGAGAGGAGGGGAGACCCAGTACTTC. Protein: CASSLVGRGGETQYF. The full variable domain, rest sourced from reference TRBV5-6 and TRBJ2-5, is DAGVTQSPTHLIKTRGQQVTLRCSPKSGHDTVSWYQQALGQGPQFIFQYYEEEERQRGNFPDRFSGHQFPNYSSELNVNALLLGDSALYLCASSLVGRGGETQYFGPGTRLLVL.

The chain combines TRBV6-5 with TRBJ1-1; weak D call: TRBD1 (5 bases). The CDR3 has 11 residues. Germline CDR1 MNHEY, CDR2 SVGAGI. Trimming took off 11 bases at V and 5 bases at J, with 12 bases between the two ends. The CDR3 is CAGSGHTEAFF. The CDR3 DNA reads TGTGCCGGATCTGGACATACTGAAGCTTTCTTT.

This chain uses TRBV28 with TRBJ1-5; 9 bases line up with TRBD1. V lost 0 bases, J lost 6 bases, and 6 bases stayed unmatched. Germline V lookup: CDR1 MDHEN, CDR2 SYDVKM. The CDR3 length is 16 residues. The CDR3 region has the DNA TGTGCCAGCAGTTTATGGGGACAGGGTAAGGGTCAGCCCCAGCATTTT. Translation gives CASSLWGQGKGQPQHF.

J is TRBJ2-6 and V is TRBV5-1; the D gene is possibly TRBD2 (5 bases). Germline loops: CDR1 SGHRS, CDR2 YFSETQ. The CDR3 totals 15 residues. V lost 4 bases and J 2 bases, leaving 10 bases between the germline ends. This chain's CDR3 is CASSARLTGANVLTF. Written as DNA, the CDR3 is TGCGCCAGCAGCGCTAGACTAACTGGGGCCAACGTCCTGACTTTC.

This chain uses TRBV7-8 with TRBJ1-1; tentative D call: TRBD1 (5 bases). This CDR3 has 13 amino acids. Trimming left V 5 bases short and J 6 bases short, with 13 bases between. Per the germline V gene, CDR1 is SGHVS and CDR2 is FQNEAQ. In DNA form, the CDR3 reads TGTGCCAGCAGCCAAGCGGGGGGATCTGAAGCTTTCTTT. Protein product: CASSQAGGSEAFF.

This clone was seen a handful of times. The CDR3 DNA is TGTGCCAGTAGCGGGACTAGCGGGTACAATGAGCAGTTCTTC. This codes for CASSGTSGYNEQFF. The chain is built from TRBV19 and TRBJ2-1; 12 bases agree with TRBD2. The CDR3 sequence is 14 residues long. Per germline, CDR1 LNHDA and CDR2 SQIVND (reference sequence). V gave up 6 bases and J gave up 4 bases; unmatched junction bases: 1.

The chain employs TRBV29-1 and TRBJ2-3, with D possibly being TRBD2 (6 bases). CDR3 length: 13 residues. Germline loops: CDR1 SQVTM, CDR2 ANQGSEA. The V end lost 7 bases, the J end lost 4 bases, and 15 bases lay between the germline ends. In DNA form, the CDR3 reads TGCAGCGGAGGAGGGAAGGGCTCAGATACGCAGTATTTT. This translates into CSGGGKGSDTQYF.

Only one count was recorded for this clone. J is TRBJ1-5 and V is TRBV4-1; D uncertain. Trimming shortened V by 1 base and J by 1 base, and 8 bases separated the two germline ends. The CDR3 runs to 15 residues. Germline lookup yields CDR1 MGHRA and CDR2 YSYEKL. CDR3 sequence reads: CASSQVAGSNQPQHF. The CDR3 bases are TGCGCCAGCAGCCAAGTTGCGGGGAGCAATCAGCCCCAGCATTTT.

V usage is TRBV28 and J usage is TRBJ2-7, with 10 nucleotides matching TRBD2. Germline V gene lookup returns CDR1 MDHEN and CDR2 SYDVKM. The CDR3 runs 15 residues. Trimming at V came to 4 bases and at J to 3 bases, leaving 6 bases not matched to a gene. CDR3 nucleotides: TGTGCCAGCAGTTCAAGCGGGAGGGCCATCTACGAGCAGTACTTC. Protein product: CASSSSGRAIYEQYF.

The J gene is TRBJ2-3, the V gene TRBV27; 10 bases agree with TRBD1. Losses at the gene ends were 2 bases for V and 4 bases for J; bases not matched to a gene: 6. Germline V lookup: CDR1 MNHEY, CDR2 SMNVEV (reference sequence). CDR3 length: 16 residues. The CDR3, as DNA: TGTGCCAGCAGTTTAAGGGGACAGGGGTTGGCAGATACGCAGTATTTT. It translates to CASSLRGQGLADTQYF.

This clone was seen only a few times. The chain recombines TRBV19 with TRBJ1-2, with 7 bases fitting TRBD1. CDR1 and CDR2 (germline): LNHDA, SQIVND (reference sequence). Unmatched junction bases numbered 9, after V lost 6 bases and J lost 8 bases. CDR3 length: 13 residues. CDR3 residues: CASRNRGPEGYTF. The DNA for the CDR3 is TGTGCCAGTAGAAACAGGGGCCCAGAGGGCTACACCTTC.

The CDR3 bases are TGTGCCAGCAGCTCCATACTAGACTATGGCTACACCTTC. This gives the protein CASSSILDYGYTF. The chain recombines TRBV11-2 with TRBJ1-2, with D unresolved. Germline assignment: CDR1 SGHAT and CDR2 FQNNGV. V shed 4 bases and J shed 3 bases, with 9 bases lying between them. This CDR3 spans 13 amino acids.